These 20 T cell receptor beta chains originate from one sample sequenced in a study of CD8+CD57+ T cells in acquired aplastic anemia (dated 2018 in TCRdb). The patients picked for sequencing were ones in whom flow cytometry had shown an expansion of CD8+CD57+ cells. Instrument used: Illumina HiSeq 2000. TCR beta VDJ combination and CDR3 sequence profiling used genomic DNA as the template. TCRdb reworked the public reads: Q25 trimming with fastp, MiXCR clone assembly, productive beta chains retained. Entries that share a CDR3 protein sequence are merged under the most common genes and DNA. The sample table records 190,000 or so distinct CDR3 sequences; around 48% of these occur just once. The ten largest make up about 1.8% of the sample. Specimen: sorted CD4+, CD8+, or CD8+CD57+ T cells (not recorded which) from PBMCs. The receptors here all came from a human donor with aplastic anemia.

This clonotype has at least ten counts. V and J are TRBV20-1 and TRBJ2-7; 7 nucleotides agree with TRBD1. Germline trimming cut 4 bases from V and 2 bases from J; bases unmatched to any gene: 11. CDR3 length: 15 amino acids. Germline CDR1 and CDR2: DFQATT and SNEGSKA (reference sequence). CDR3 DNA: TGCAGTGCTAAATCGCACCGGGACAGCACCTACGAGCAGTACTTC. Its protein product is CSAKSHRDSTYEQYF.

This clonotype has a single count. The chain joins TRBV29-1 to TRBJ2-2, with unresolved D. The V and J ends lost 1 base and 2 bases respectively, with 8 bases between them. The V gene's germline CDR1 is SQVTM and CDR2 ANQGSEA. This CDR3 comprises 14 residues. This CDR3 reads CSVEVQGNTGELFF. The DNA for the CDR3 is TGCAGCGTTGAAGTCCAAGGAAACACCGGGGAGCTGTTTTTT.

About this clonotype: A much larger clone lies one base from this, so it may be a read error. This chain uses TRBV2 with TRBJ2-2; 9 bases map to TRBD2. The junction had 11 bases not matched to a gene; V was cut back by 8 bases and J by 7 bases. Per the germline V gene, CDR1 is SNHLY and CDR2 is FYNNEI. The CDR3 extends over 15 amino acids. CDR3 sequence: CASSEPGLARGELFF. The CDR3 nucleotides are TGTGCCAGCTCTGAACCGGGACTAGCACGCGGGGAGCTGTTTTTT.

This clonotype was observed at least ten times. The CDR3 DNA is TGTGCCAGCAGCTTGGGGGGACTAGCGAAGGATACGCAGTATTTT. Its protein is CASSLGGLAKDTQYF. The V and J genes are TRBV5-5 and TRBJ2-3; 10 bases align to TRBD2. J was trimmed by 6 bases and V by 0 bases; bases with no gene match: 4. CDR3 size: 15 residues. Looked up from germline, CDR1 is SGHKS and CDR2 is YYEKEE (reference sequence). The variable domain in full, with the rest retrieved from reference TRBV5-5 and TRBJ2-3, is DAGVTQSPTHLIKTRGQQVTLRCSPISGHKSVSWYQQVLGQGPQFIFQYYEKEERGRGNFPDRFSARQFPNYSSELNVNALLLGDSALYLCASSLGGLAKDTQYFGPGTRLTVL.

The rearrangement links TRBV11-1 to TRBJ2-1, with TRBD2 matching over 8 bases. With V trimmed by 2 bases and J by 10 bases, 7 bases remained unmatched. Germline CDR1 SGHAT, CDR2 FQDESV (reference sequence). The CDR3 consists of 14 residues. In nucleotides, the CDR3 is TGTGCCAGCAGCTTACTTCGACTAGCGAACGAGCAGTTCTTC. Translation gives CASSLLRLANEQFF.

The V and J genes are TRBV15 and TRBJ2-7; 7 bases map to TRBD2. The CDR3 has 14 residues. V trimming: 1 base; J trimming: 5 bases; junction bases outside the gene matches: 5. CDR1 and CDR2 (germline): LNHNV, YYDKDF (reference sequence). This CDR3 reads CATSRAGGDHEQYF. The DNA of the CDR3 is TGTGCCACCAGCAGAGCGGGGGGAGACCACGAGCAGTACTTC.

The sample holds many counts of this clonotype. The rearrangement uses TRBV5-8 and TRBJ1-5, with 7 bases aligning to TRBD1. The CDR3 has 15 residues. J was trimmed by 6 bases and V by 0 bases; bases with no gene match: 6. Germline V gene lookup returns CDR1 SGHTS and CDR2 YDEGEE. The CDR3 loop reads CASSLAQGESQPQHF. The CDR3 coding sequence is TGTGCCAGCAGCTTGGCCCAGGGGGAAAGTCAGCCCCAGCATTTT.

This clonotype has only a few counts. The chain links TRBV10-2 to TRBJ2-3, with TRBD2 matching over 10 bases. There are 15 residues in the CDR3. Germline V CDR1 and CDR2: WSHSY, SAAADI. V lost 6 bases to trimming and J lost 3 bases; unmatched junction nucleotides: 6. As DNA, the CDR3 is TGCGCCAGCAGCATACTAGCGGGGATTACAGATACGCAGTATTTT. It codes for CASSILAGITDTQYF.

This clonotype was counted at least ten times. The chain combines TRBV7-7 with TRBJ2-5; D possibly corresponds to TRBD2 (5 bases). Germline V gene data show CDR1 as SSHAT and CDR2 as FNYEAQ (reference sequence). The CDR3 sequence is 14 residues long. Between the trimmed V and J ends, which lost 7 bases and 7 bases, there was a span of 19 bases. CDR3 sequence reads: CASTQAPSGGTQYF. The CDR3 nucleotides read TGTGCCAGCACCCAAGCCCCCTCCGGAGGGACCCAGTACTTC.

As DNA, the CDR3 is TGTGCCATCAGTAGTTTACGGGGGGCAAACACCATATATTTT. This codes for CAISSLRGANTIYF. The genes are TRBV10-3 and TRBJ1-3, with a weak D call TRBD1 (6 bases). Trimming took 5 bases from V and 6 from J, leaving 14 bases between them. Germline lookup yields CDR1 ENHRY and CDR2 SYGVKD. This CDR3 spans 14 amino acids.

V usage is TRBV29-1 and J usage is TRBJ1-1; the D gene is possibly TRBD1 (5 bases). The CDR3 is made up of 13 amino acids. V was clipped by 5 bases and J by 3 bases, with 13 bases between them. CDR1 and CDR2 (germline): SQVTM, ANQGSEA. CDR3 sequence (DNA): TGCAGCGTTTCTCCTGGGGGAGACACTGAAGCTTTCTTT. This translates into CSVSPGGDTEAFF.

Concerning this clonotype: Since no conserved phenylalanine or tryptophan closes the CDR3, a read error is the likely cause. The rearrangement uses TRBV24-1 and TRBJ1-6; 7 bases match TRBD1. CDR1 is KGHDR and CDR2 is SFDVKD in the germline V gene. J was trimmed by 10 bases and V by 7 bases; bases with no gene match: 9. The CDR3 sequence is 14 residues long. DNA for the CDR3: TGTGCCACCAGGGGGACAGCGGAGATGTCACCCCTCCACTCT. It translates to CATRGTAEMSPLHS.

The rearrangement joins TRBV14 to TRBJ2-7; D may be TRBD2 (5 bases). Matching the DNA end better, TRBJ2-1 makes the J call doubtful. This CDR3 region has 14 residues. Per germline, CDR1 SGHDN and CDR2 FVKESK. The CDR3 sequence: CASSEMDWYNEQFF. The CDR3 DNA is TGTGCCAGCAGTGAGATGGACTGGTACAATGAGCAGTTCTTC.

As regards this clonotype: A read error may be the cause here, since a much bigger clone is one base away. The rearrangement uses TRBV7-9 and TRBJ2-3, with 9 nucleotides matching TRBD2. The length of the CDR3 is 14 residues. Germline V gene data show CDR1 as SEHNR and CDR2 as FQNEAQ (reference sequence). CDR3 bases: TGTGCCAGCAGCTTGGGGACTAGCCCAGATACGCAGTTTTTT. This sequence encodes CASSLGTSPDTQFF. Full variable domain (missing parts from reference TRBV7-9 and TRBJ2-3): DTGVSQNPRHKITKRGQNVTFRCDPISEHNRLYWYRQTLGQGPEFLTYFQNEAQLEKSRLLSDRFSAERPKGSFSTLEIQRTEQGDSAMYLCASSLGTSPDTQFFGPGTRLTVL.

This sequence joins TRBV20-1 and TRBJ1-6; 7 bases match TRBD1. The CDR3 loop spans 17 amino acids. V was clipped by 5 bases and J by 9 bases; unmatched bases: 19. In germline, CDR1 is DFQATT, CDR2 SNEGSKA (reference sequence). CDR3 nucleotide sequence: TGCAGTGCTTTTCCCCGGGACAGTGGACCGGGAGCTTCACCCCTCCACTTT. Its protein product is CSAFPRDSGPGASPLHF.

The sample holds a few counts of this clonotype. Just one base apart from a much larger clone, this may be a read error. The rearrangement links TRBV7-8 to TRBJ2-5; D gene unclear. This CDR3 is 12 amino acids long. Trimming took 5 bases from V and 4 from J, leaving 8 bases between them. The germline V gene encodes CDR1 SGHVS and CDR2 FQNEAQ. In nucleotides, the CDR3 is TGTGCCAGCAGCCCGGTAGGAGAGACCCAGTACTTC. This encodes CASSPVGETQYF.

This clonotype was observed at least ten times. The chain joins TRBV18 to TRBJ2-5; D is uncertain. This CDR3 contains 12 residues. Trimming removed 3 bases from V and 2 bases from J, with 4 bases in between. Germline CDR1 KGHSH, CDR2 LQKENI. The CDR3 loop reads CASSPVQETQYF. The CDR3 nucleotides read TGTGCCAGCTCACCGGTTCAAGAGACCCAGTACTTC. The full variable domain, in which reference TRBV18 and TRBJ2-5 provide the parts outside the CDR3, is NAGVMQNPRHLVRRRGQEARLRCSPMKGHSHVYWYRQLPEEGLKFMVYLQKENIIDESGMPKERFSAEFPKEGPSILRIQQVVRGDSAAYFCASSPVQETQYFGPGTRLLVL.

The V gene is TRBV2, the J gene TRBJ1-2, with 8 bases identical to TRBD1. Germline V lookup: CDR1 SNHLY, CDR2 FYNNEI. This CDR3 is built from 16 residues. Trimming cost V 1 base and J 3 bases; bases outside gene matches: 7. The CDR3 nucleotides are TGTGCCAGCAGTGAAGGGAACAGGGGGAGTTACTATGGCTACACCTTC. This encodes CASSEGNRGSYYGYTF.

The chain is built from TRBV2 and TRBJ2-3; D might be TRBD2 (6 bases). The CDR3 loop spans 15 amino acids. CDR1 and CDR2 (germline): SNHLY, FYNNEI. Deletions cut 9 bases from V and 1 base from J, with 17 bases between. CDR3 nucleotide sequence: TGTGCCAGTAAAGAGTGGGACTTCCGCACAGATACGCAGTATTTT. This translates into CASKEWDFRTDTQYF.

CDR3 protein: CASKDSRLAGGELFF. The CDR3 DNA reads as TGTGCCAGCAAGGACTCGCGACTAGCTGGCGGGGAGCTGTTTTTT. The V gene is TRBV7-2, the J gene TRBJ2-2; 7 nucleotides line up with TRBD2. The length of the CDR3 is 15 residues. CDR1 is SGHTA and CDR2 is FQGNSA in the germline V gene. Trimming at V came to 7 bases and at J to 7 bases, leaving 12 bases not matched to a gene.